Listed here are 32 T cell receptor beta chains from one sample, sequenced in a study of OX40 agonist ivuxolimab in advanced cancers. Assay: immunoSEQ multiplex PCR; the TCRdb copy retains only in-frame clones and omits some. The profile shows about 45,000 clones, approximately 80% of them singletons. The specimen was CD4+ or CD8+ T cells sorted from blood, collected in a trial of the OX40 agonist ivuxolimab. These receptors all stem from an adult with an advanced solid tumor such as melanoma, head and neck, liver or kidney cancer.

This chain joins TRBV27 and TRBJ1-5; 7 bases fit TRBD1. The germline CDR1 and CDR2 sequences are MNHEY and SMNVEV (reference sequence). The trim removed 7 bases at V and 2 bases at J, leaving 5 bases unmatched. CDR3 length: 14 residues. Here the CDR3 reads CASKQGWGNQPQHF. The DNA for the CDR3 is TGTGCCAGCAAACAGGGGTGGGGCAATCAGCCCCAGCATTTT.

In this sample, this clone turned up once. The rearrangement links TRBV7-9 to TRBJ2-7; D may correspond to TRBD1 or TRBD2 (5 bases each). With 5 bases removed from V and 0 bases from J, the gap between germline ends came to 11 bases. CDR3 size: 14 residues. Germline CDR1 SEHNR, CDR2 FQNEAQ (reference sequence). The CDR3 region is CASSRDPSSYEQYF. The CDR3 nucleotides read TGTGCCAGCAGCCGGGACCCGAGCTCCTACGAGCAGTACTTC.

The chain has TRBV18 and TRBJ2-5, with 7 bases fitting TRBD1. The V segment lost 6 bases and the J segment 3 bases; nucleotides outside the gene matches: 10. Germline CDR1 and CDR2: KGHSH and LQKENI. CDR3 length: 15 residues. The CDR3 DNA follows: TGTGCCAGCTCCTATTACAGGGGTTGGAAAGAGACCCAGTACTTC. Encoded protein: CASSYYRGWKETQYF.

The chain combines TRBV7-9 with TRBJ2-7; TRBD1 is a possible D gene (6 bases). From germline, CDR1 is SEHNR and CDR2 FQNEAQ (reference sequence). V was cut by 5 bases and J by 3 bases, with 14 bases left in between. The CDR3 covers 14 residues. CDR3 DNA sequence: TGTGCCAGCAGCCAACTGGGACAAGTCTACGAGCAGTACTTC. It specifies CASSQLGQVYEQYF.

The CDR3 is CASWPGGAYNEQFF. Here the CDR3 DNA reads TGCGCCAGCTGGCCCGGGGGGGCCTACAATGAGCAGTTCTTC. The J gene is TRBJ2-1, the V gene TRBV4-1; 8 bases match TRBD2. CDR1 is MGHRA, CDR2 YSYEKL, per germline. The V and J ends lost 8 bases and 2 bases, in that order; junction bases with no gene match: 5. The CDR3 runs 14 residues.

The gene calls are TRBV4-3 and TRBJ2-5; D gene ambiguous. Germline V gene lookup returns CDR1 LGHNA and CDR2 YSLEER. The CDR3 has 17 amino acids. Trimming stripped 0 bases from V and 4 bases from J, with 18 bases between. The CDR3 sequence: CASSQEWVVGPSETQYF. CDR3 in DNA: TGCGCCAGCAGCCAAGAATGGGTAGTCGGGCCTTCAGAGACCCAGTACTTC.

This chain links TRBV7-6 with TRBJ2-7; D may be TRBD2 (6 bases). Germline V CDR1 and CDR2: SGHVS, FNYEAQ. The CDR3 length is 15 residues. Trimming pared 1 base from V and 4 bases from J, leaving 14 bases between. The CDR3 DNA follows: TGTGCCAGCAGCTTAGATGAGGGAGGAGGATACGAGCAGTACTTC. Encoded protein: CASSLDEGGGYEQYF.

The rearrangement uses TRBV5-1 and TRBJ1-6; D ambiguous. Per the germline V gene, CDR1 is SGHRS and CDR2 is YFSETQ. Trimming removed 3 bases from V and 8 bases from J, with 15 bases in between. The CDR3 runs 15 residues. CDR3 residues: CASSSLVGRYSPLHF. The CDR3 coding sequence is TGCGCCAGCAGCTCCCTTGTAGGGCGATATTCACCCCTCCACTTT.

The rearrangement uses TRBV7-9 and TRBJ1-6; D ambiguous. V lost 1 base and J 10 bases, leaving 11 bases between the germline ends. The CDR3 extends over 14 amino acids. CDR1 and CDR2 from the germline V gene are SEHNR and FQNEAQ (reference sequence). The CDR3 DNA reads TGTGCCAGCAGCTTAGGGGGAGAAGGCTCACCCCTCCACTTT. It specifies CASSLGGEGSPLHF. The whole variable domain, filled in from reference TRBV7-9 and TRBJ1-6, reads DTGVSQNPRHKITKRGQNVTFRCDPISEHNRLYWYRQTLGQGPEFLTYFQNEAQLEKSRLLSDRFSAERPKGSFSTLEIQRTEQGDSAMYLCASSLGGEGSPLHFGNGTRLTVT.

The rearrangement joins TRBV5-8 to TRBJ2-3; D uncertain. CDR1 SGHTS and CDR2 YDEGEE come from the germline V gene. The CDR3 totals 15 residues. V lost 0 bases and J lost 0, with 8 bases in between. Here the CDR3 DNA reads TGTGCCAGCAGCTTGGACATTTCTAGCACAGATACGCAGTATTTT. It translates to CASSLDISSTDTQYF.

The rearrangement uses TRBV27 and TRBJ2-3, with D tentatively TRBD1 (5 bases). The V end lost 2 bases, the J end lost 0 bases, and 6 bases lay between the germline ends. The CDR3 consists of 14 residues. Per germline, CDR1 MNHEY and CDR2 SMNVEV (reference sequence). The CDR3 DNA follows: TGTGCCAGCAGTTTAGGGGCTAGCACAGATACGCAGTATTTT. Its translation is CASSLGASTDTQYF.

The chain links TRBV2 to TRBJ2-2; D may be TRBD2 (6 bases). Germline V gene data show CDR1 as SNHLY and CDR2 as FYNNEI. Trimming shortened V by 5 bases and J by 1 base, and 11 bases separated the two germline ends. This CDR3 contains 15 residues. The CDR3 protein is CASSRGAGNTGELFF. As DNA, the CDR3 is TGTGCCAGCAGTCGCGGGGCAGGGAACACCGGGGAGCTGTTTTTT.

The chain uses TRBV4-1 and TRBJ1-2; 9 bases are a match to TRBD1. The CDR3 spans 14 residues. Unmatched junction bases numbered 0, after V lost 0 bases and J lost 4 bases. Germline V gene sequence: CDR1 MGHRA, CDR2 YSYEKL. The CDR3 nucleotides read TGCGCCAGCAGCCAAGAGACAGGGGGCTATGGCTACACCTTC. It encodes CASSQETGGYGYTF.

The chain's CDR3 is CSVEGGSSGNTIYF. DNA for the CDR3: TGCAGCGTTGAAGGGGGCAGCTCTGGAAACACCATATATTTT. The rearrangement uses TRBV29-1 and TRBJ1-3; possible D gene TRBD1, 5 bases. Trimming shortened V by 1 base and J by 0 bases, and 7 bases separated the two germline ends. CDR3 size: 14 residues. Per germline, CDR1 SQVTM and CDR2 ANQGSEA.

This clone was seen more than once but under ten times. Other DNA sequences within the sample encode an identical CDR3. The genes are TRBV6-1 and TRBJ1-2; TRBD1 aligns across 9 bases. After removal of 6 bases from V and 2 bases from J, the junction contained 7 bases not matched to a gene. The CDR3 spans 15 residues. Germline V gives CDR1 MNHNS, CDR2 SASEGT. This CDR3 reads CASSLGQGPNYGYTF. The DNA of the CDR3 is TGTGCCAGCAGCTTGGGACAGGGTCCCAACTATGGCTACACCTTC.

V usage is TRBV2 and J usage is TRBJ2-3, with 8 positions matching TRBD2. CDR3 length: 15 residues. J was trimmed by 0 bases and V by 4 bases; bases with no gene match: 3. Germline-derived CDR1 and CDR2 are SNHLY and FYNNEI. CDR3 nucleotide sequence: TGTGCCAGCAGTGTTCCTAGCGGGAGCACAGATACGCAGTATTTT. This translates into CASSVPSGSTDTQYF.

This clone is labeled as medium-sized. The chain employs TRBV5-1 and TRBJ2-7; D may be TRBD2 (6 bases). The CDR3 sequence is 14 residues long. The germline V gene encodes CDR1 SGHRS and CDR2 YFSETQ. V shed 0 bases and J shed 7 bases, with 14 bases lying between them. This CDR3 reads CASSLGRGVIEQYF. The CDR3 nucleotides read TGCGCCAGCAGCTTGGGGCGGGGAGTGATTGAGCAGTACTTC. The full variable domain, completed using reference TRBV5-1 and TRBJ2-7, is KAGVTQTPRYLIKTRGQQVTLSCSPISGHRSVSWYQQTPGQGLQFLFEYFSETQRNKGNFPGRFSGRQFSNSRSEMNVSTLELGDSALYLCASSLGRGVIEQYFGPGTRLTVT.

The V and J genes are TRBV28 and TRBJ1-1; 8 bases are a match to TRBD1. The germline V gene encodes CDR1 MDHEN and CDR2 SYDVKM. The CDR3 runs to 13 residues. V shed 3 bases, J shed 6 bases, and the junction held 3 bases outside the gene matches. The CDR3 coding sequence is TGTGCCAGCAGTTTGACAGGGGCCCCTGAAGCTTTCTTT. Amino acid sequence: CASSLTGAPEAFF.

The chain combines TRBV4-1 with TRBJ2-2, with a weak D call TRBD1 (5 bases). V gave up 0 bases and J gave up 5 bases, with 10 bases separating them. The CDR3 runs 15 residues. The germline gives CDR1 MGHRA, CDR2 YSYEKL. The CDR3 region is CASSQDLKGTGELFF. The CDR3 nucleotides are TGCGCCAGCAGCCAAGATCTGAAGGGGACCGGGGAGCTGTTTTTT.

The chain recombines TRBV5-1 with TRBJ1-2; 10 positions match TRBD1. The CDR3 sequence is 17 residues long. Unmatched junction bases numbered 7, after V lost 0 bases and J lost 2 bases. Germline CDR1 SGHRS, CDR2 YFSETQ. The CDR3 DNA reads as TGCGCCAGCAGCTTGGAGGGACAGGGGATCGAAAACTATGGCTACACCTTC. Translated: CASSLEGQGIENYGYTF.

The V call is TRBV7-3, the J call TRBJ2-2; D might be TRBD1 or TRBD2, each matching 5 bases. The CDR3 has 13 residues. The V gene's germline CDR1 is SGHTA and CDR2 FQGTGA. The ends were cut back, 4 bases at V and 4 bases at J, with 7 bases in the middle. The CDR3 loop is CASSSGGTGELFF. CDR3 sequence (DNA): TGTGCCAGCAGCTCTGGGGGCACCGGGGAGCTGTTTTTT.

This clone has more than one count but fewer than ten. The chain employs TRBV5-6 and TRBJ2-1; maybe TRBD2 (6 bases). This CDR3 region has 14 residues. Trimming pared 2 bases from V and 7 bases from J, leaving 13 bases between. Germline lookup yields CDR1 SGHDT and CDR2 YYEEEE. The CDR3 region is CASSLPSGLNEQFF. The CDR3 bases are TGTGCCAGCAGCTTACCAAGCGGGCTTAATGAGCAGTTCTTC.

In this sample, this clone turned up a few times. The chain recombines TRBV10-2 with TRBJ2-7; D tentatively reads TRBD1 or TRBD2 (5 bases each). The CDR3 is 12 amino acids. Germline V gene sequence: CDR1 WSHSY, CDR2 SAAADI. Trimming pared 8 bases from V and 5 bases from J, leaving 13 bases between. The CDR3: CASGGPWNEQYF. Written as DNA, the CDR3 is TGCGCCAGCGGGGGACCATGGAACGAGCAGTACTTC.

The chain carries TRBV6-5 and TRBJ2-3; D is perhaps TRBD2 (7 bases). Trimming left V 6 bases short and J 4 bases short, with 11 bases between. The germline CDR1 and CDR2 sequences are MNHEY and SVGAGI. The CDR3 is 13 residues long. The CDR3 sequence is CASSPGGADTQYF. The CDR3 DNA reads TGTGCCAGCAGCCCGGGGGGCGCAGATACGCAGTATTTT.

This sequence joins TRBV30 and TRBJ2-5, with 9 bases lining up with TRBD1. The germline CDR1 and CDR2 sequences are GTSNPN and SVGIG (reference sequence). V dropped 3 bases and J dropped 5; count of bases not matched to a gene: 7. The CDR3 extends over 14 amino acids. CDR3 residues: CAWSLGQGGETQYF. The CDR3 DNA reads TGTGCCTGGAGCTTGGGACAGGGTGGGGAGACCCAGTACTTC.

The rearrangement links TRBV15 to TRBJ2-7; maybe TRBD2 (6 bases). This CDR3 is built from 14 residues. Trimming pared 5 bases from V and 3 bases from J, leaving 14 bases between. From germline, CDR1 is LNHNV and CDR2 YYDKDF (reference sequence). CDR3 nucleotide sequence: TGTGCCACCAGCCCACAGCGGGCCCACTACGAGCAGTACTTC. This sequence encodes CATSPQRAHYEQYF.

The table lists this clone with a count of one. This chain uses TRBV29-1 with TRBJ1-2; 8 positions match TRBD1. Germline trimming cut 7 bases from V and 6 bases from J; bases unmatched to any gene: 7. The CDR3 length is 12 residues. In germline, CDR1 is SQVTM, CDR2 ANQGSEA. The CDR3 sequence is CSAQDREDGYTF. The CDR3 DNA follows: TGCAGCGCACAGGACAGGGAAGATGGCTACACCTTC.

V usage is TRBV27 and J usage is TRBJ2-7; TRBD2 might be the D (6 bases). V dropped 6 bases and J dropped 3 bases, with 18 bases sitting between them. The length of the CDR3 is 15 residues. Looked up from germline, CDR1 is MNHEY and CDR2 is SMNVEV (reference sequence). The CDR3 DNA follows: TGTGCCAGCAGCCCCAACGGGGATAGCGGCTACGAGCAGTACTTC. Its protein product is CASSPNGDSGYEQYF.

CDR3 protein: CASSQVIPPGEVGTEAFF. Written as DNA, the CDR3 is TGCGCCAGCAGCCAAGTTATCCCCCCGGGGGAGGTGGGTACTGAAGCTTTCTTT. V is TRBV4-1 and J is TRBJ1-1, with a possible D match to TRBD1 (5 bases). Deletions cut 1 base from V and 5 bases from J, with 23 bases between. The CDR3 totals 18 residues. Germline-derived CDR1 and CDR2 are MGHRA and YSYEKL.

The CDR3 reads CASSVSGPYNEQFF. In DNA form, the CDR3 reads TGCGCCAGCAGTGTGAGCGGACCCTACAATGAGCAGTTCTTC. The chain is built from TRBV5-1 and TRBJ2-1; D is perhaps TRBD2 (5 bases). Per germline, CDR1 SGHRS and CDR2 YFSETQ. The ends were cut back, 5 bases at V and 2 bases at J, with 11 bases in the middle. The CDR3 loop spans 14 amino acids.

The V call is TRBV7-6, the J call TRBJ2-3; either TRBD1 or TRBD2 may supply D (5 bases each). Per germline, CDR1 SGHVS and CDR2 FNYEAQ. The CDR3 length is 15 residues. V was pared by 2 bases and J by 4 bases, with 13 bases between. The CDR3 DNA sequence: TGTGCCAGCAGCTTACGGGGCCGCCGGGCAGATACGCAGTATTTT. Protein: CASSLRGRRADTQYF.

The chain uses TRBV7-6 and TRBJ2-5; 15 positions match TRBD2. The CDR3 is 17 residues long. V shed 7 bases, J shed 5 bases, and the junction held 11 bases outside the gene matches. The V gene's germline CDR1 is SGHVS and CDR2 FNYEAQ. The CDR3 DNA sequence: TGTGCCAGCAACGGAGCCGGACTAGCGGGGGGGCGGGAGACCCAGTACTTC. This encodes CASNGAGLAGGRETQYF. The full variable domain, completed using reference TRBV7-6 and TRBJ2-5, is GAGVSQSPRYKVTKRGQDVALRCDPISGHVSLYWYRQALGQGPEFLTYFNYEAQQDKSGLPNDRFSAERPEGSISTLTIQRTEQRDSAMYRCASNGAGLAGGRETQYFGPGTRLLVL.